These T cell receptor beta chains were read from a single sample in a study of metastatic and nonmetastatic thyroid tumors. TCRdb called clones again from the PCR reads with MiXCR. Of roughly 29,000 clones listed, under 25% were seen once; the top ten hold about 2.5%. Sequencing input: blood. The receptors stem from a female donor with papillary thyroid cancer or a benign thyroid nodule (not recorded which). Some clones in this sample may be carry-over from other donors' samples. CDR3s include the opening cysteine and the closing phenylalanine or tryptophan. Fields, in order: V gene, D gene, clone size, J gene, CDR3 protein, CDR3 DNA. A D gene is named only where the DNA matches it firmly. Some rows have no size entry. The others give once, few or many, or a class for an expanded clone.

TRBV5-1,TRBD1,many,TRBJ1-1,CASSLIQGALFTEAFF,TGCGCCAGCAGCTTGATCCAGGGGGCTTTGTTCACTGAAGCTTTCTTT
TRBV6-2/TRBV6-3,.,few,TRBJ2-7,CASSYSSGDSYEQYF,TGTGCCAGCAGTTACTCGAGTGGCGATTCCTACGAGCAGTACTTC
TRBV6-2/TRBV6-3,TRBD2,.,TRBJ2-5,CASSSGGGWETQYF,TGTGCCAGCAGTTCCGGGGGGGGGTGGGAGACCCAGTACTTC
TRBV6-1,.,many,TRBJ2-3,CASSELGDTQYF,TGTGCCAGCAGTGAACTCGGAGATACGCAGTATTTT
TRBV7-9,TRBD2,many,TRBJ2-1,CASSSGTSSYNEQFF,TGTGCCAGCAGCTCCGGGACTAGCAGTTACAATGAGCAGTTCTTC
TRBV6-6,.,many,TRBJ2-5,CASSYSHNLETQYF,TGTGCCAGCAGTTACTCTCATAATCTGGAGACCCAGTACTTC
TRBV28,.,many,TRBJ2-3,CASSFFMIRSGQYF,TGTGCCAGCAGTTTCTTTATGATCCGGAGCGGGCAGTATTTT
TRBV30,TRBD2,many,TRBJ2-1,CAWSGLAGGDEQFF,TGTGCCTGGAGTGGGCTAGCGGGAGGGGATGAGCAGTTCTTC
TRBV6-1,.,few,TRBJ1-5,CASSEQETQPQHF,TGTGCCAGCAGTGAACAGGAGACTCAGCCCCAGCATTTT
TRBV19,TRBD2,many,TRBJ2-1,CASNGLAGDRNEQFF,TGTGCCAGTAACGGGCTAGCGGGAGACAGGAATGAGCAGTTCTTC
TRBV30,.,.,TRBJ1-5,CAWRQGDSNQPQHF,TGTGCCTGGAGGCAGGGTGATAGCAATCAGCCCCAGCATTTT
TRBV30,.,many,TRBJ2-5,CAWSVRETQYF,TGTGCCTGGAGTGTTCGAGAGACCCAGTACTTC
TRBV2,TRBD1,many,TRBJ2-1,CATNPGQGDNEQFF,TGTGCCACCAACCCGGGACAGGGGGACAATGAGCAGTTCTTC
TRBV7-2,TRBD2,many,TRBJ2-2,CASSAGLAGGSLAGELFF,TGTGCCAGCAGCGCGGGACTAGCGGGAGGAAGTCTAGCCGGGGAGCTGTTTTTT
TRBV6-2/TRBV6-3,.,few,TRBJ1-3,CASRYINTIYF,TGTGCCAGCAGATACATAAACACCATATATTTT
TRBV3-1,.,few,TRBJ1-2,CASSQDLAEPGGYTF,TGTGCCAGCAGCCAAGATCTTGCGGAGCCAGGGGGCTACACCTTC
TRBV3-1,.,many,TRBJ2-3,CASRQGSTDTQYF,TGTGCCAGCAGACAGGGCAGCACAGATACGCAGTATTTT
TRBV7-2,TRBD2,many,TRBJ2-1,CASPEGSGRSSYNEQFF,TGTGCCAGCCCGGAAGGTAGCGGGAGGAGCTCCTACAATGAGCAGTTCTTC
TRBV28,.,many,TRBJ2-7,CASTTRDSTYEQYF,TGTGCCAGCACGACCCGGGACTCGACCTACGAGCAGTACTTC
TRBV30,.,.,TRBJ2-1,CAWRGNNYNEQFF,TGTGCCTGGAGGGGGAACAATTACAATGAGCAGTTCTTC
TRBV7-9,TRBD1,.,TRBJ1-1,CASSLASTGARAFF,TGTGCCAGCAGCTTAGCTTCGACAGGGGCCCGAGCTTTCTTT
TRBV11-2,.,.,TRBJ2-2,CASSRWGREYVGELFF,TGTGCCAGCAGCCGCTGGGGGCGGGAATACGTCGGGGAGCTGTTTTTT
TRBV6-1,.,few,TRBJ2-7,CASYDSAGEQYF,TGTGCCAGCTACGACTCGGCGGGGGAGCAGTACTTC
TRBV12-5,TRBD2,few,TRBJ2-5,CASEFTGGGHTQETQYF,TGTGCTAGTGAATTTACTGGGGGAGGGCACACACAAGAGACCCAGTACTTC
TRBV7-3,.,many,TRBJ2-3,CASSPSGTDTQYF,TGTGCCAGCAGCCCTAGCGGCACAGATACGCAGTATTTT
TRBV6-1,.,medium-sized,TRBJ1-2,CASSRGGANYGYTF,TGTGCCAGCAGTCGGGGAGGAGCTAACTATGGCTACACCTTC
TRBV11-3,.,.,TRBJ2-7,CASSLKPGYEQYF,TGTGCCAGCAGCCTAAAACCGGGCTACGAGCAGTACTTC
TRBV5-1,.,many,TRBJ1-5,CASSLEGLQPQHF,TGCGCCAGCAGCTTGGAGGGGTTGCAGCCCCAGCATTTT
TRBV29-1,.,many,TRBJ1-2,CSVDAAGDYGYTF,TGCAGCGTTGACGCGGCAGGGGACTATGGCTACACCTTC
TRBV12-3/TRBV12-4,TRBD1,.,TRBJ1-5,CASSPYGTGGDQHQHF,TGTGCCAGCAGTCCTTACGGGACAGGGGGCGATCAGCACCAGCATTTT
TRBV28,.,medium-sized,TRBJ2-7,CASNTVSYEQYF,TGTGCCAGCAATACTGTATCCTACGAGCAGTACTTC
TRBV24-1,TRBD1,many,TRBJ2-1,CATSDDAVGQGAWNEQFF,TGTGCCACCAGTGATGATGCGGTAGGACAGGGGGCGTGGAATGAGCAGTTCTTC
TRBV4-3,.,medium-sized,TRBJ2-3,CASSQDSSRKQYF,TGCGCCAGCAGCCAAGATTCCAGCAGGAAGCAGTATTTT
TRBV18,.,many,TRBJ1-5,CASSPPGGHQPQHF,TGTGCCAGCTCACCACCGGGGGGGCATCAGCCCCAGCATTTT
TRBV11-2,TRBD1,.,TRBJ2-1,CASSFGSQGAYNEHFF,TGTGCCAGCAGTTTTGGGAGCCAGGGGGCCTACAATGAGCATTTCTTC
TRBV12-3/TRBV12-4,TRBD2,medium-sized,TRBJ2-7,CASSRRLAGTYEQYF,TGTGCCAGCAGTCGGAGACTAGCGGGAACCTACGAGCAGTACTTC
TRBV5-1,TRBD1,many,TRBJ2-3,CASSLQGVVGEDTQYF,TGCGCCAGCAGCTTGCAGGGGGTGGTGGGTGAAGATACGCAGTATTTT